Below are 30 T cell receptor beta chains sequenced from a single sample in a study of T cells after yellow fever vaccination (dated by TCRdb to between 2018 and 2020). Reading the label with the study, this specimen's treatment or condition is: live attenuated yellow fever vaccine strain. Library construction relied on 5' RACE. Sequencing instrument: Illumina HiSeq 2500. Using fastp trimming at Q25 and MiXCR clonotype assembly, TCRdb reanalyzed the public sequencing data and kept in-frame beta chains. Each record represents a unique CDR3 protein, reported with the most common genes and DNA among its rows. A total of 150,000 or so distinct CDR3 sequences appear in this sample, around 7.3% of them only once. Approximately 2.5% of the sample rests with the top ten. The sample consisted of CD4+ T cells sorted from PBMCs, taken 5 to 6 days after the first yellow fever vaccination. The receptors come from a man between 18 and 35 years old who received the YFV17D yellow fever vaccine.

This clonotype has at least ten counts. The rearrangement links TRBV4-2 to TRBJ2-3; 7 positions agree with TRBD2. Germline V gene lookup returns CDR1 LGHNA and CDR2 YNFKEQ. The ends lost 1 base at V and 1 base at J; junction bases unmatched: 11. The CDR3 extends over 18 amino acids. CDR3 in DNA: TGTGCCAGCAGCCAAGCCCTCGGTGGGGGGAGGGGCACAGATACGCAGTATTTT. Protein: CASSQALGGGRGTDTQYF.

This clonotype was recorded at least ten times. This chain connects TRBV12-3 or TRBV12-4 to TRBJ2-5; 7 nucleotides line up with TRBD2. This CDR3 comprises 13 residues. V lost 8 bases, J lost 3 bases, and 6 bases stayed unmatched. The chain's CDR3 is CASRSLAEETQYF. CDR3 in DNA: TGTGCCAGCCGTTCCCTAGCGGAAGAGACCCAGTACTTC.

The chain uses TRBV5-1 and TRBJ2-7; D gene ambiguous. Germline lookup yields CDR1 SGHRS and CDR2 YFSETQ. The CDR3 covers 13 residues. The V end was cut by 2 bases, the J end by 2 bases, with 8 bases between. CDR3 DNA: TGCGCCAGCAGCTTCGAAGTTCCCTACGAGCAGTACTTC. It codes for CASSFEVPYEQYF.

This clonotype appeared a few times. The V gene is TRBV12-3 or TRBV12-4, the J gene TRBJ2-2; TRBD1 matches 10 bases. CDR3 length equals 18 residues. The trim removed 4 bases at V and 3 bases at J, leaving 11 bases unmatched. The CDR3 sequence: CASSSTGGEVWDTGELFF. The CDR3 DNA follows: TGTGCCAGCAGTTCGACAGGGGGCGAAGTTTGGGACACCGGGGAGCTGTTTTTT.

This clonotype ranks as medium-sized (0.01 to 0.1%). The V call is TRBV5-1, the J call TRBJ2-4; no clear D gene. The V end lost 0 bases, the J end lost 6 bases, and 7 bases lay between the germline ends. The CDR3 length is 13 residues. The germline CDR1 and CDR2 sequences are SGHRS and YFSETQ. As DNA, the CDR3 is TGCGCCAGCAGCTTGGGTTGGGGAAACATTCAGTACTTC. Its protein product is CASSLGWGNIQYF.

V gene TRBV30 combines with J gene TRBJ1-5; D is perhaps TRBD1 (5 bases). CDR3 length: 13 amino acids. CDR1 is GTSNPN, CDR2 SVGIG, per germline (reference sequence). V was trimmed by 5 bases and J by 6 bases, leaving 14 bases between them. The CDR3 bases are TGTGCCTGGGCTAGGCTGGGGGGTCAGCCCCAGCATTTT. It translates to CAWARLGGQPQHF.

This clonotype was recorded many times. The chain joins TRBV5-1 to TRBJ2-7; no definite D call. The CDR3 spans 14 residues. Trimming removed 1 base from V and 2 bases from J, with 10 bases in between. Germline loops: CDR1 SGHRS, CDR2 YFSETQ. DNA for the CDR3: TGCGCCAGCAGCTTGTTGGGCGGACCCTACGAGCAGTACGTC. It specifies CASSLLGGPYEQYV.

Points on this clonotype: This may arise from a read error, as a much more abundant clone is one base away. This chain joins TRBV3-1 and TRBJ2-4; D assignment may be TRBD1 or TRBD2 (5 bases each). The CDR3 covers 14 residues. Germline CDR1 reads LGHDT; CDR2 reads YNNKEL (reference sequence). The CDR3 region has the DNA TGTGCCAGCAGCCACCGGGGCCAAGAAAACAGTCAGTACTTC. Translation: CASSHRGQENSQYF.

The chain recombines TRBV4-2 with TRBJ2-1; D might be TRBD2 (5 bases). The germline V gene has CDR1 LGHNA and CDR2 YNFKEQ. The V end was cut by 3 bases, the J end by 4 bases, with 13 bases between. The CDR3 has 15 residues. CDR3 bases: TGTGCCAGCAGCCACCCCGGGCGGGTTTACAATGAGCAGTTCTTC. It codes for CASSHPGRVYNEQFF.

This clonotype was counted ten times or more. The chain links TRBV5-1 to TRBJ2-6, with TRBD2 as a possible D gene (5 bases). The CDR3 sequence is 16 residues long. Germline-derived CDR1 and CDR2 are SGHRS and YFSETQ. V lost 4 bases, J lost 0 bases, and 11 bases lay in between. The CDR3 loop reads CASSIGRDSGANVLTF. The CDR3 DNA sequence: TGCGCCAGCAGCATCGGACGGGACTCTGGGGCCAACGTCCTGACTTTC.

This clonotype was observed a few times. This chain joins TRBV9 and TRBJ2-1; D unresolved. V dropped 2 bases and J dropped 6 bases, with 9 bases sitting between them. The germline V gene encodes CDR1 SGDLS and CDR2 YYNGEE. CDR3 size: 13 residues. The CDR3 here is CASSVSPLNEQFF. CDR3 coding DNA: TGTGCCAGCAGCGTCAGTCCTCTCAATGAGCAGTTCTTC.

This clonotype has a count of ten or more. The chain joins TRBV28 to TRBJ2-5, with TRBD2 matching 8 bases. Losses at the gene ends were 3 bases for V and 4 bases for J; bases not matched to a gene: 1. From germline, CDR1 is MDHEN and CDR2 SYDVKM. The CDR3 extends over 13 amino acids. For the CDR3, the DNA is TGTGCCAGCAGTTTGCGGGGGGCAGAGACCCAGTACTTC. Translated: CASSLRGAETQYF.

This clonotype was counted ten times or more. The gene calls are TRBV4-1 and TRBJ2-1, with no clear D. Germline CDR1 is MGHRA and CDR2 is YSYEKL. V was trimmed by 1 base and J by 9 bases, leaving 10 bases between them. There are 13 residues in the CDR3. CDR3 sequence reads: CASSQVPSVEQFF. The CDR3 bases are TGCGCCAGCAGCCAAGTACCCAGCGTTGAGCAGTTCTTC.

The rearrangement uses TRBV7-3 and TRBJ2-1; perhaps TRBD2 as D (7 bases). The CDR3 runs to 11 residues. Trimming cost V 9 bases and J 10 bases, with 13 bases left between them. CDR1 and CDR2 (germline): SGHTA, FQGTGA. CDR3 sequence reads: CASQQGGEQFF. Written as DNA, the CDR3 is TGTGCCAGTCAACAGGGAGGGGAGCAGTTCTTC.

Comments on this clonotype: A much larger clone sits a single nucleotide away, making a read error possible. The rearrangement links TRBV12-3 or TRBV12-4 to TRBJ1-2; D is undetermined. The CDR3 length is 14 residues. CDR3 DNA: TGTGCCAGCAGTTATGACGGATTGTCCTATGCCTACACCTTC. It codes for CASSYDGLSYAYTF.

At least ten counts were recorded for this clonotype. This chain joins TRBV20-1 and TRBJ2-1, with TRBD2 matching over 11 bases. The CDR3 is made up of 14 amino acids. V shed 7 bases, J shed 2 bases, and the junction held 4 bases outside the gene matches. Germline V gene lookup returns CDR1 DFQATT and CDR2 SNEGSKA (reference sequence). Written as DNA, the CDR3 is TGCAGTGTTCTTAGCGGGGGGGCCTACAATGAGCAGTTCTTC. This codes for CSVLSGGAYNEQFF.

This clonotype showed up many times. The V gene is TRBV10-3, the J gene TRBJ2-3, with D possibly being TRBD1 or TRBD2 (5 bases each). This CDR3 is 15 amino acids long. CDR1 is ENHRY and CDR2 is SYGVKD in the germline V gene. V lost 5 bases and J lost 2, with 14 bases in between. The CDR3 sequence: CAISHGGLITDTQYF. The CDR3 DNA sequence: TGTGCCATCAGTCATGGGGGTCTAATCACAGATACGCAGTATTTT.

This clonotype was found many times. The V and J genes are TRBV12-3 or TRBV12-4 and TRBJ1-2; D might be TRBD1 (6 bases). This CDR3 is 12 amino acids long. Trimming stripped 1 base from V and 8 bases from J, with 8 bases between. The CDR3 spells CASSLVGHGYTF. CDR3 DNA: TGTGCCAGCAGTTTAGTGGGACACGGCTACACCTTC.

This clonotype was seen a handful of times. The V and J genes are TRBV19 and TRBJ1-2; the D gene is possibly TRBD1 (5 bases). V was cut by 6 bases and J by 5 bases, with 13 bases left in between. Germline V gene data show CDR1 as LNHDA and CDR2 as SQIVND (reference sequence). CDR3 length: 13 amino acids. CDR3 nucleotides: TGTGCCAGTAGCCCCCAGGGATCATATGGCTACACCTTC. This gives the protein CASSPQGSYGYTF.

This clonotype occurred a few times. The CDR3 loop reads CASGQGPPYNSPLHF. The CDR3, as DNA: TGTGCCAGCGGACAGGGGCCTCCTTATAATTCACCCCTCCACTTT. The chain uses TRBV12-3 or TRBV12-4 and TRBJ1-6, with TRBD1 identical over 9 bases. J was trimmed by 4 bases and V by 8 bases; bases with no gene match: 6. This CDR3 comprises 15 residues.

There are a few counts of this clonotype. CDR3 residues: CSARHRAGEEETQYF. The CDR3 region has the DNA TGCAGTGCTAGACACCGGGCAGGGGAGGAAGAGACCCAGTACTTC. The rearrangement links TRBV20-1 to TRBJ2-5, with D perhaps being TRBD1 or TRBD2 (6 bases each). CDR3 length: 15 residues. In germline, CDR1 is DFQATT, CDR2 SNEGSKA (reference sequence). V was shortened by 2 bases and J by 3 bases, with 16 bases between the two germline ends.

This clonotype was seen ten or more times. V gene TRBV20-1 combines with J gene TRBJ2-7; D is perhaps TRBD1 (6 bases). The CDR3 spans 15 residues. Germline-derived CDR1 and CDR2 are DFQATT and SNEGSKA (reference sequence). The V end was cut by 6 bases, the J end by 3 bases, with 21 bases between. The CDR3 coding sequence is TGCAGTGCCAAACCTACAGACAGGCCATTCTACGAGCAGTACTTC. Translated: CSAKPTDRPFYEQYF.

This clonotype was seen ten or more times. The J gene is TRBJ2-7, the V gene TRBV7-2; D is perhaps TRBD1 (6 bases). Germline assignment: CDR1 SGHTA and CDR2 FQGNSA. This CDR3 is 15 amino acids long. The V gene lost 2 bases and the J gene lost 3 bases, with 14 bases spanning the gap. This CDR3 reads CASSLFWGLLYEQYF. CDR3 DNA sequence: TGTGCCAGCAGCTTATTTTGGGGGCTTCTCTACGAGCAGTACTTC.

This clonotype was recorded at least ten times. The CDR3 spells CASSSDLSPTF. The CDR3 DNA reads as TGTGCCAGCAGTTCCGACCTTTCCCCCACCTTC. The chain links TRBV28 to TRBJ1-2, with D uncertain. Trimming removed 4 bases from V and 13 bases from J, with 13 bases in between. Germline CDR1 MDHEN, CDR2 SYDVKM. The CDR3 extends over 11 amino acids.

This clonotype was seen many times. The chain recombines TRBV20-1 with TRBJ1-1; maybe TRBD1 (5 bases). V was shortened by 6 bases and J by 3 bases, with 17 bases between the two germline ends. Germline V gene lookup returns CDR1 DFQATT and CDR2 SNEGSKA (reference sequence). The CDR3 covers 14 residues. CDR3 coding DNA: TGCAGTGCGAGAAGGTCAGGGCGTGACACTGAAGCTTTCTTT. Translating it yields CSARRSGRDTEAFF.

This clonotype was observed many times. This rearrangement joins TRBV7-2 to TRBJ2-1; D uncertain. CDR1 is SGHTA and CDR2 is FQGNSA in the germline V gene. The CDR3 covers 11 residues. Between the trimmed V and J ends, which lost 5 bases and 10 bases, there was a span of 9 bases. Here the CDR3 DNA reads TGTGCCAGCAGCCGTTCAGGCGAGCAGTTCTTC. This sequence encodes CASSRSGEQFF.

There are a few counts of this clonotype. The junction departs from germline at one end; a sequencing error may be responsible. The chain employs TRBV18 and TRBJ1-1, with a tentative D call TRBD1 (5 bases). CDR1 and CDR2 (germline): KGHSH, LQKENI. CDR3 length equals 14 residues. Here the CDR3 DNA reads TGTGCCAGCTTACCAGGGTACTTGAACACTGAAGCTTTCTTT. It translates to CASLPGYLNTEAFF. Using reference TRBV18 and TRBJ1-1 for the parts outside the CDR3, the full variable domain is NAGVMQNPRHLVRRRGQEARLRCSPMKGHSHVYWYRQLPEEGLKFMVYLQKENIIDESGMPKERFSAEFPKEGPSILRIQQVVRGDSAAYFCASLPGYLNTEAFFGQGTRLTVV.

This clonotype was detected only once. CDR3 loop: CASLKGGSTDTQYF. In DNA, the CDR3 is TGTGCCAGCCTTAAGGGGGGCAGCACAGATACGCAGTATTTT. This sequence joins TRBV6-1 and TRBJ2-3; perhaps D is TRBD1 or TRBD2 (6 bases each). Between the trimmed V and J ends, which lost 8 bases and 0 bases, there was a span of 12 bases. Germline lookup yields CDR1 MNHNS and CDR2 SASEGT. This CDR3 contains 14 residues.

The chain recombines TRBV4-2 with TRBJ1-1; 8 bases agree with TRBD1. The CDR3 covers 14 residues. The trim removed 0 bases at V and 4 bases at J, leaving 1 base unmatched. Germline V gene sequence: CDR1 LGHNA, CDR2 YNFKEQ. In nucleotides, the CDR3 is TGTGCCAGCAGCCAAGACAGGGGGCGCACTGAAGCTTTCTTT. Encoded protein: CASSQDRGRTEAFF.

This clonotype was seen ten or more times. The chain has TRBV5-1 and TRBJ2-2; perhaps TRBD2 as D (5 bases). Germline CDR1 reads SGHRS; CDR2 reads YFSETQ. This CDR3 is built from 13 residues. V lost 4 bases to trimming and J lost 4 bases, with 8 bases between them. In DNA, the CDR3 is TGCGCCAGCAGCCGAGGGCCCACCGGGGAGCTGTTTTTT. It translates to CASSRGPTGELFF.